This TCR beta chain was identified during a study of blood T cell repertoires in COVID-19. Whole-study context: The United States, Italy and Spain provided the acute and convalescent COVID-19 samples. PBMCs, B-cell-depleted T cells, or T cells provided the cDNA or gDNA that made up the material.

Some clones are missing from TCRdb's copy, which holds only in-frame ones; the method was immunoSEQ multiplex PCR. Among some 300,000 clones listed, approximately 89% were seen once. V dropped 6 bases and J dropped 1 base, with 9 bases sitting between them. The CDR3 is 13 amino acids. Germline V CDR1 and CDR2: SEHNR, FQNEAQ (reference sequence). The chain uses TRBV7-9 and TRBJ1-1; D unresolved. Sample: peripheral blood. The TCR comes from a woman aged 25 to 39 who had recovered from COVID-19. CDR3 region: CASRKGANTEAFF. As DNA, the CDR3 is TGTGCCAGCAGAAAAGGAGCGAACACTGAAGCTTTCTTT.